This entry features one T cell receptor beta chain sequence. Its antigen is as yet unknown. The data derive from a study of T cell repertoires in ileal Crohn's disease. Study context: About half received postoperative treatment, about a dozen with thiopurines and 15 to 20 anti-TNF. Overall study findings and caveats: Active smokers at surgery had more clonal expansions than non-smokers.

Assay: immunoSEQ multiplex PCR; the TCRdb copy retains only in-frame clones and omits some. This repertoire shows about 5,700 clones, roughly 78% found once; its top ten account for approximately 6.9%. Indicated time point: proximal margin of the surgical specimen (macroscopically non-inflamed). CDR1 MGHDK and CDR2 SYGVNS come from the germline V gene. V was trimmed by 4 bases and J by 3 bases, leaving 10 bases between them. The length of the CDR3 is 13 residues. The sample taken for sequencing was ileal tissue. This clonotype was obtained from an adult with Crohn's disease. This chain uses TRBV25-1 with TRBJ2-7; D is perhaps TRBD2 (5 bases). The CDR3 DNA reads TGTGCCAGCAGTGCCGGGGAGAGCTACGAGCAGTACTTC. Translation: CASSAGESYEQYF.